One and the same sample provided the 6 T cell receptor beta chains below, sequenced in a study of blood T cell repertoires in COVID-19. Clones were sequenced by immunoSEQ multiplex PCR, and TCRdb holds only the in-frame ones, with some missing. The sample has under 300,000 clones; roughly 89% are singletons. The sample taken for sequencing was peripheral blood. The source is a woman aged 25-40 years with active or convalescent COVID-19.

The rearrangement joins TRBV18 to TRBJ1-1, with D unclear. The CDR3 loop spans 18 amino acids. The V end was cut by 4 bases, the J end by 5 bases, with 26 bases between. Germline assignment: CDR1 KGHSH and CDR2 LQKENI. CDR3 protein: CASSLRARRHSRETEAFF. CDR3 DNA: TGTGCCAGCTCACTACGAGCGAGGAGACACTCACGGGAAACTGAAGCTTTCTTT.

The V and J genes are TRBV21-1 and TRBJ1-1; the D segment call TRBD1 is taken from the table without a DNA check. TRBV21-1 constitutes a pseudogene. This CDR3 comprises 11 residues. The DNA of the CDR3 is TGTACCGGACAGGAGAACACTGAAGCTTTCTTT. Translation: CTGQENTEAFF.

This clone was seen a few times. The gene calls are TRBV4-1 and TRBJ2-3; TRBD2 agrees at 12 bases. The CDR3 extends over 16 amino acids. V was clipped by 3 bases and J by 14 bases; unmatched bases: 15. The V gene's germline CDR1 is MGHRA and CDR2 YSYEKL. The CDR3 protein is CASSQATSGGTSAPYF. The CDR3 bases are TGCGCCAGCAGCCAGGCCACTAGCGGGGGGACATCTGCGCCGTATTTT.

The CDR3: CASSLVSGDGQETQYF. The CDR3 DNA follows: TGTGCCAGCAGCTTAGTTTCAGGGGATGGCCAAGAGACCCAGTACTTC. The gene calls are TRBV7-9 and TRBJ2-5; D may be TRBD1 (6 bases). CDR1 and CDR2 (germline): SEHNR, FQNEAQ (reference sequence). Trimming cost V 1 base and J 1 base, with 13 bases left between them. This CDR3 has 16 residues. Combining the CDR3 with reference TRBV7-9 and TRBJ2-5 gives the whole variable domain DTGVSQNPRHKITKRGQNVTFRCDPISEHNRLYWYRQTLGQGPEFLTYFQNEAQLEKSRLLSDRFSAERPKGSFSTLEIQRTEQGDSAMYLCASSLVSGDGQETQYFGPGTRLLVL.

The V and J genes are TRBV12-3 or TRBV12-4 and TRBJ2-1; D not resolved. V was pared by 3 bases and J by 9 bases, with 6 bases between. The CDR3 spans 11 residues. The CDR3 protein is CASSFRFEQFF. CDR3 nucleotides: TGTGCCAGCAGTTTTCGTTTTGAGCAGTTCTTC.

The chain uses TRBV2 and TRBJ2-5; TRBD2 matches at 9 bases. J lost 2 bases, V lost 7 bases, and 2 bases had no gene match. There are 13 residues in the CDR3. CDR1 is SNHLY and CDR2 is FYNNEI in the germline V gene. The CDR3 loop is CASKRGEQETQYF. The CDR3 nucleotides are TGTGCCAGCAAGCGGGGGGAACAAGAGACCCAGTACTTC.